Each of the 17 T cell receptor beta chains below was sequenced from the same sample in a study of blood T cell repertoires in COVID-19. Produced via immunoSEQ multiplex PCR; TCRdb's table is partial and in-frame only. The sample contains about 260,000 clones, 86% of which appear only once. Material: peripheral blood. The receptor source for this set is a man in his forties who had recovered from COVID-19.

The chain recombines TRBV11-2 with TRBJ2-1; 7 bases line up with TRBD1. The junction had 9 bases not matched to a gene; V was cut back by 3 bases and J by 7 bases. CDR1 and CDR2 (germline): SGHAT, FQNNGV. The CDR3 length is 15 residues. CDR3 nucleotide sequence: TGTGCCAGCAGCTTGGCACTGGGACAGTTAAATGAGCAGTTCTTC. Amino acid sequence: CASSLALGQLNEQFF.

A single count supports this clone. The rearrangement links TRBV9 to TRBJ2-3; TRBD2 aligns across 14 bases. The junction had 17 bases not matched to a gene; V was cut back by 0 bases and J by 5 bases. CDR3 length: 21 residues. In germline, CDR1 is SGDLS, CDR2 YYNGEE. CDR3 loop: CASSVATGTGLAGGRGDTQYF. CDR3 coding DNA: TGTGCCAGCAGCGTAGCTACTGGGACTGGACTAGCGGGGGGCCGGGGAGATACGCAGTATTTT.

This clone occurred once. The chain has TRBV7-2 and TRBJ1-1, with 8 nucleotides matching TRBD1. The CDR3 runs to 18 residues. Germline assignment: CDR1 SGHTA and CDR2 FQGNSA. Germline trimming cut 2 bases from V and 5 bases from J; bases unmatched to any gene: 16. The CDR3 DNA follows: TGTGCCAGCAGCTTAAGATCAACCCTACAGGGGGGTGGAACTGAAGCTTTCTTT. Protein sequence: CASSLRSTLQGGGTEAFF.

The chain links TRBV18 to TRBJ1-6; D unresolved. CDR1 and CDR2 (germline): KGHSH, LQKENI. CDR3 length equals 14 residues. V lost 5 bases to trimming and J lost 10 bases, with 15 bases between them. The CDR3 loop is CASSSLRFWSPLHF. CDR3 DNA sequence: TGTGCCAGCTCATCACTCAGGTTCTGGTCACCCCTCCACTTT.

This clone has only a few counts. The genes are TRBV19 and TRBJ2-1; no clear D gene. The CDR3 loop spans 13 amino acids. Germline loops: CDR1 LNHDA, CDR2 SQIVND (reference sequence). V lost 3 bases and J lost 2, with 5 bases in between. CDR3 protein: CASSMGAYNEQFF. The CDR3 nucleotides are TGTGCCAGTAGTATGGGCGCCTACAATGAGCAGTTCTTC.

The J gene is TRBJ2-1, the V gene TRBV15, with 14 bases that match TRBD2. Germline CDR1 LNHNV, CDR2 YYDKDF (reference sequence). With 4 bases clipped from V and 9 bases from J, the junction kept 5 bases outside the gene matches. The CDR3 runs 15 residues. CDR3 protein: CATSKGLAGAGEQFF. Written as DNA, the CDR3 is TGTGCCACCAGCAAGGGACTAGCGGGAGCGGGTGAGCAGTTCTTC.

This chain uses TRBV24-1 with TRBJ1-2; the match to TRBD1 covers 9 bases. V trimming: 1 base; J trimming: 3 bases; junction bases outside the gene matches: 8. The CDR3 is 17 amino acids. CDR1 and CDR2 from the germline V gene are KGHDR and SFDVKD. The CDR3 DNA reads TGTGCCACCAGTGATTTCCCCCGGGACAGGGCGGACTATGGCTACACCTTC. It specifies CATSDFPRDRADYGYTF.

CDR3 in DNA: TGTGCCAGCAGCTTAGGGATGGGAGAAGGTACGCAGTATTTT. Translated: CASSLGMGEGTQYF. V gene TRBV7-6 combines with J gene TRBJ2-3, with D tentatively TRBD2 (5 bases). Germline CDR1 SGHVS, CDR2 FNYEAQ. The CDR3 consists of 14 residues. V was shortened by 1 base and J by 8 bases, with 13 bases between the two germline ends.

The gene calls are TRBV14 and TRBJ1-1, with D maybe TRBD1 (5 bases). The V end lost 6 bases, the J end lost 3 bases, and 11 bases lay between the germline ends. CDR1 is SGHDN, CDR2 FVKESK, per germline. This CDR3 comprises 13 residues. The CDR3 loop reads CASSRTPDTEAFF. DNA of the CDR3: TGTGCCAGCAGTAGGACACCCGACACTGAAGCTTTCTTT. Supplemented by reference TRBV14 and TRBJ1-1, the full variable domain reads EAGVTQFPSHSVIEKGQTVTLRCDPISGHDNLYWYRRVMGKEIKFLLHFVKESKQDESGMPNNRFLAERTGGTYSTLKVQPAELEDSGVYFCASSRTPDTEAFFGQGTRLTVV.

V gene TRBV5-6 combines with J gene TRBJ1-2, with D possibly being TRBD1 (6 bases). V lost 4 bases to trimming and J lost 8 bases, with 18 bases between them. This CDR3 comprises 14 residues. CDR1 and CDR2 from the germline V gene are SGHDT and YYEEEE. CDR3 in amino acids: CASSNGQISGGYTF. DNA of the CDR3: TGTGCCAGCAGCAATGGACAGATCTCGGGGGGCTACACCTTC.

This rearrangement joins TRBV19 to TRBJ2-7, with 7 bases fitting TRBD1. V gave up 5 bases and J gave up 0 bases; unmatched junction bases: 10. The CDR3 runs 16 residues. The germline CDR1 and CDR2 sequences are LNHDA and SQIVND (reference sequence). CDR3 in DNA: TGTGCCAGTAGTCAAGGGACAGCCCTAAGCTCCTACGAGCAGTACTTC. Translating it yields CASSQGTALSSYEQYF.

V usage is TRBV5-1 and J usage is TRBJ1-1; the match to TRBD1 covers 8 bases. The germline V gene has CDR1 SGHRS and CDR2 YFSETQ. J was trimmed by 1 base and V by 1 base; bases with no gene match: 9. The CDR3 length is 17 residues. The chain's CDR3 is CASSLLGGGTGNTEAFF. CDR3 sequence (DNA): TGCGCCAGCAGCTTGTTAGGTGGCGGGACAGGGAACACTGAAGCTTTCTTT.

The chain employs TRBV21-1 and TRBJ2-1; TRBD2 was called by the table and not checked on the DNA. TRBV21-1 is a recognized pseudogene. CDR3 size: 15 residues. Written as DNA, the CDR3 is TGTGCCAGCCCAACTGAGCGGGAGGGAGGCAATGAGCAGTTCTTC. This encodes CASPTEREGGNEQFF.

The chain combines TRBV18 with TRBJ2-1; 10 bases map to TRBD2. J gave up 1 base and V 3 bases, and 6 bases lay outside the gene matches. Germline values: CDR1 KGHSH, CDR2 LQKENI. This CDR3 spans 17 amino acids. The CDR3 nucleotides are TGTGCCAGCTCACCTCCCCCTAGCGGGGGATCCTACAATGAGCAGTTCTTC. Its translation: CASSPPPSGGSYNEQFF.

This chain connects TRBV19 to TRBJ2-4; TRBD1 is a possible D gene (7 bases). From germline, CDR1 is LNHDA and CDR2 SQIVND (reference sequence). This CDR3 is built from 13 residues. The V and J ends lost 5 bases and 14 bases respectively, with 19 bases between them. The chain's CDR3 is CASSAGQPAVEYF. The CDR3 bases are TGTGCCAGTAGTGCGGGACAGCCCGCGGTGGAGTACTTC.

J is TRBJ2-1 and V is TRBV3-1 (or the pseudogene TRBV3-2); 10 bases are a match to TRBD2. Germline V gene data show CDR1 as LGHDT and CDR2 as YNNKEL (reference sequence). The CDR3 runs to 17 residues. V lost 1 base, J lost 6 bases, and 9 bases stayed unmatched. The CDR3 loop reads CASSQGGTSGMINEQFF. The CDR3, as DNA: TGTGCCAGCAGCCAAGGGGGAACTAGCGGGATGATCAATGAGCAGTTCTTC.

V gene TRBV5-8 combines with J gene TRBJ2-5; 14 nucleotides match TRBD2. The CDR3 covers 17 residues. Looked up from germline, CDR1 is SGHTS and CDR2 is YDEGEE. After removal of 3 bases from V and 4 bases from J, the junction contained 8 bases not matched to a gene. The CDR3 spells CASSWPTSGGAIETQYF. CDR3 bases: TGTGCCAGCAGCTGGCCGACTAGCGGGGGGGCTATAGAGACCCAGTACTTC.